Below are 16 T cell receptor beta chains sequenced from a single sample in a study of low-dose radiotherapy and immunotherapy resistance in tumors. TRAV- and TRBV-specific primers were used for first-strand cDNA, which covered alpha and beta chains. TCR amplification involved 20 PCR cycles with a constant-region primer and V-primer adapter. Each CDR3 protein gets one entry after TCRdb re-called the reads with MiXCR. The table records roughly 30,000 distinct CDR3 sequences, 45% to 50% of them present only once. Described time point: after trial treatment. Described treatment: LDRT plus nivolumab, ipilimumab, low-dose cyclophosphamide and aspirin (RACIN trial). The sequencing here drew on PBMCs, taken after low-dose radiotherapy plus immunotherapy. All receptors come from a male donor with gallbladder cancer.

This clonotype is judged medium-sized (0.01 to 0.1%). V gene TRBV9 combines with J gene TRBJ2-3, with D hard to call. Germline loops: CDR1 SGDLS, CDR2 YYNGEE. V lost 2 bases and J lost 6, with 10 bases in between. The CDR3 has 13 amino acids. The CDR3 protein is CASSVLTKDTQYF. CDR3 nucleotides: TGTGCCAGCAGCGTCCTCACGAAGGATACGCAGTATTTT.

Remarks on this clonotype: A far larger clone is off by one base, so a read error is likely. This rearrangement joins TRBV6-2 or TRBV6-3 to TRBJ2-1; the D gene is possibly TRBD1 (6 bases). The CDR3 runs 14 residues. CDR1 and CDR2 (germline): MNHEY, SVGEGT. V lost 5 bases, J lost 10 bases, and 18 bases lay in between. The chain's CDR3 is CASSERGISYEQFF. CDR3 bases: TGTGCCAGCAGTGAAAGGGGGATCTCCTACGAGCAGTTCTTC.

This clonotype appeared many times. This chain uses TRBV3-1 with TRBJ2-1; D might be TRBD2 (5 bases). Trimming cost V 4 bases and J 8 bases, with 15 bases left between them. The CDR3 extends over 14 amino acids. The germline V gene has CDR1 LGHDT and CDR2 YNNKEL (reference sequence). In nucleotides, the CDR3 is TGTGCCAGCAGCCTTGGACTGAGTTCCGATGAGCAGTTCTTC. This encodes CASSLGLSSDEQFF.

By its share, this clonotype is medium-sized. The J gene is TRBJ2-3, the V gene TRBV7-2; no clear D. V gave up 4 bases and J gave up 0 bases, with 14 bases separating them. The CDR3 spans 16 residues. Germline-derived CDR1 and CDR2 are SGHTA and FQGNSA. DNA of the CDR3: TGTGCCAGCAGCTCACCTATGCTCCCTAGCACAGATACGCAGTATTTT. It codes for CASSSPMLPSTDTQYF.

This clonotype appeared many times. Here the CDR3 DNA reads TGTGCCAGCAGCTTCAGCGGGCTTGGAGATACGCAGTATTTT. Amino acid sequence: CASSFSGLGDTQYF. This chain joins TRBV7-3 and TRBJ2-3, with D possibly being TRBD2 (6 bases). The CDR3 is made up of 14 amino acids. Germline CDR1 is SGHTA and CDR2 is FQGTGA. Trimming removed 3 bases at V and 5 bases at J, with 12 bases between.

About this clonotype itself: The likely explanation is a read error, given a far larger clone one base away. The chain carries TRBV13 and TRBJ2-1, with TRBD2 identical over 7 bases. Germline assignment: CDR1 PRHDT and CDR2 FYEKMQ (reference sequence). The CDR3 extends over 15 amino acids. In DNA, the CDR3 is TGTGCCTGCAGCCGGAGCGGGAACTCCTACAATGAGCAGTTCTTC. This gives the protein CACSRSGNSYNEQFF.

The rearrangement links TRBV4-3 to TRBJ2-1; 8 positions agree with TRBD2. Unmatched junction bases numbered 19, after V lost 0 bases and J lost 0 bases. CDR3 length: 22 residues. Germline V CDR1 and CDR2: LGHNA, YSLEER. CDR3 loop: CASSQEHGSGTFKLSSYNEQFF. In DNA, the CDR3 is TGCGCCAGCAGCCAAGAACATGGTAGCGGGACCTTCAAACTCAGCTCCTACAATGAGCAGTTCTTC.

This clonotype was found a few times. This sequence is one base from a far larger clone and is likely a read error. The chain is built from TRBV2 and TRBJ2-1; perhaps TRBD2 as D (5 bases). Trimming cost V 7 bases and J 13 bases, with 20 bases left between them. Germline lookup yields CDR1 SNHLY and CDR2 FYNNEI. CDR3 size: 13 residues. CDR3 sequence: CASNLDGGETQFF. The CDR3 coding sequence is TGTGCCAGCAACTTGGACGGTGGGGAGACCCAGTTCTTC.

The rearrangement uses TRBV2 and TRBJ2-5; possible D gene TRBD1, 8 bases. V lost 6 bases to trimming and J lost 6 bases, with 17 bases between them. The germline CDR1 and CDR2 sequences are SNHLY and FYNNEI. There are 14 residues in the CDR3. The CDR3 protein is CASSGRTGIQTQYF. The CDR3 region has the DNA TGTGCCAGCAGCGGGAGGACAGGGATACAGACCCAGTACTTC.

The J gene is TRBJ1-5, the V gene TRBV23-1; 7 positions match TRBD1. TRBV23-1 is classed as an ORF, of uncertain function. CDR3 length equals 14 residues. J lost 3 bases, V lost 11 bases, and 10 bases had no gene match. Written as DNA, the CDR3 is TGCGCCCGGAATCAGGGGGATAACAATCAGCCCCAGCATTTT. Translating gives CARNQGDNNQPQHF.

The CDR3 spells CASSAQGTGELFF. In DNA form, the CDR3 reads TGTGCCAGCTCAGCACAGGGCACCGGGGAGCTGTTTTTT. The V call is TRBV18, the J call TRBJ2-2; TRBD1 might be the D (6 bases). This CDR3 spans 13 amino acids. V was trimmed by 5 bases and J by 4 bases, leaving 8 bases between them. The germline V gene has CDR1 KGHSH and CDR2 LQKENI. The whole variable domain, remainder taken from reference TRBV18 and TRBJ2-2, is NAGVMQNPRHLVRRRGQEARLRCSPMKGHSHVYWYRQLPEEGLKFMVYLQKENIIDESGMPKERFSAEFPKEGPSILRIQQVVRGDSAAYFCASSAQGTGELFFGEGSRLTVL.

By share of the sample, this clonotype is medium-sized. The chain employs TRBV5-4 and TRBJ2-7; TRBD1 matches at 10 bases. This CDR3 spans 15 amino acids. In germline, CDR1 is SGHNT, CDR2 YYREEE (reference sequence). J lost 2 bases, V lost 4 bases, and 6 bases had no gene match. CDR3 sequence: CASSPSGQGTYEQYF. DNA for the CDR3: TGTGCCAGCAGCCCATCGGGACAGGGGACCTACGAGCAGTACTTC.

Note on this clonotype: A read error likely explains this, since a far larger clone differs by one base. The rearrangement links TRBV7-9 to TRBJ2-2; 7 bases are a match to TRBD2. The J segment lost 1 base and the V segment lost 6 bases, leaving 11 bases of the junction unmatched. Per the germline V gene, CDR1 is SEHNR and CDR2 is FQNEAQ (reference sequence). The CDR3 loop spans 17 amino acids. CDR3 nucleotide sequence: TGTGCCAGCAGATGGGCCCGGGGAGGGGAGAACACCGGGGAGCTGTTTTTT. Amino acid sequence: CASRWARGGENTGELFF.

The CDR3 is CASSPTGSDFDTEAFF. The DNA of the CDR3 is TGTGCCAGCAGCCCGACAGGGTCTGACTTCGACACTGAAGCTTTCTTT. The chain links TRBV28 to TRBJ1-1, with 7 positions matching TRBD1. With V trimmed by 6 bases and J by 3 bases, 13 bases remained unmatched. Germline V gene lookup returns CDR1 MDHEN and CDR2 SYDVKM. The CDR3 length is 16 residues.

This chain connects TRBV24-1 to TRBJ2-3; D unresolved. CDR1 is KGHDR, CDR2 SFDVKD, per germline. Between the trimmed V and J ends, which lost 6 bases and 5 bases, there was a span of 8 bases. The CDR3 has 12 amino acids. The CDR3 nucleotides read TGTGCCACCAGTTCGACCGAAGATACGCAGTATTTT. It is translated as CATSSTEDTQYF.

By share, this clonotype ranks as medium-sized. The genes are TRBV5-5 and TRBJ2-1; the match to TRBD2 covers 9 bases. The CDR3 loop spans 18 amino acids. V lost 4 bases to trimming and J lost 8 bases; unmatched junction nucleotides: 19. The germline gives CDR1 SGHKS, CDR2 YYEKEE (reference sequence). CDR3 bases: TGTGCCAGCAGCCCTCCGGCGGGCAGCGGGGGGTCTGGCTATGAGCAGTTCTTC. It encodes CASSPPAGSGGSGYEQFF. Combining the CDR3 with reference TRBV5-5 and TRBJ2-1 gives the whole variable domain DAGVTQSPTHLIKTRGQQVTLRCSPISGHKSVSWYQQVLGQGPQFIFQYYEKEERGRGNFPDRFSARQFPNYSSELNVNALLLGDSALYLCASSPPAGSGGSGYEQFFGPGTRLTVL.